These T cell receptor beta chains were read from a single sample in a study of T-cell memory formation after mild COVID-19. TCRdb re-analysed the 5' RACE reads in MiXCR, keeping a single row per CDR3 protein. In the table there are some 440,000 distinct CDR3 sequences, approximately 25% of which are singletons. What was sequenced was PBMCs or a T cell subset sorted from them (not recorded which). The receptors originated from an adult woman who had mild COVID-19 (a few samples of this study predate the infection). Cell type and time point are not known. Each CDR3 is given with its conserved first and last residue. D genes are given only for firm matches. Size tells how often a clone was seen (once, few, many) or the class of an expanded clone, and some rows leave it out.

few	TRBD1	17	TRBV6-1	TRBJ1-5	CASSERRGQGRYQPQHF	TGTGCCAGCAGTGAAAGGCGGGGACAGGGAAGGTATCAGCCCCAGCATTTT
NA	TRBD2	19	TRBV24-1	TRBJ2-1	CATSHLASGGESSYNEQFF	TGTGCCACCAGCCATCTGGCTAGCGGGGGGGAGAGCTCCTACAATGAGCAGTTCTTC
few	TRBD2	16	TRBV6-6	TRBJ2-3	CASSYGTSGRRDTQYF	TGTGCCAGCAGTTACGGGACTAGCGGGAGGAGGGATACGCAGTATTTT
few	NA	15	TRBV10-3	TRBJ1-5	CAISESAGEDQPQHF	TGTGCCATCAGTGAGTCGGCGGGGGAGGACCAGCCCCAGCATTTT
NA	NA	19	TRBV6-6	TRBJ2-6	CATSSRGHPKSSGANVLTF	TGTGCCACGAGCTCCCGGGGACACCCCAAGAGCTCTGGGGCCAACGTCCTGACTTTC
NA	NA	14	TRBV29-1	TRBJ2-7	CSVEDHEGTYEQYF	TGCAGCGTTGAAGATCATGAGGGGACCTACGAGCAGTACTTC
NA	NA	14	TRBV9	TRBJ1-2	CASSVDTGGGGYTF	TGTGCCAGCAGCGTAGATACGGGGGGAGGTGGCTACACCTTC
NA	NA	14	TRBV5-1	TRBJ2-1	CASSFGNAFNEQFF	TGCGCCAGCAGCTTCGGGAATGCATTCAATGAGCAGTTCTTC
NA	TRBD1	14	TRBV20-1	TRBJ1-2	CSARVGQGAGGYTF	TGCAGTGCTAGAGTCGGACAGGGGGCGGGTGGCTACACCTTC
NA	NA	12	TRBV29-1	TRBJ1-1	CSGQGEGTEAFF	TGCAGCGGACAAGGGGAGGGAACTGAAGCTTTCTTT
once	NA	14	TRBV4-1	TRBJ2-1	CASSQTGWRNEQFF	TGCGCCAGCAGCCAAACCGGGTGGAGGAATGAGCAGTTCTTC
NA	TRBD2	15	TRBV18	TRBJ2-2	CASSPLAGHTGELFF	TGTGCCAGCTCACCACTAGCGGGGCACACCGGGGAGCTGTTTTTT
NA	NA	15	TRBV12-3/TRBV12-4	TRBJ2-7	CASSFYPVEVHEQYF	TGTGCCAGCAGTTTTTATCCTGTGGAGGTACACGAGCAGTACTTC
few	NA	13	TRBV6-1	TRBJ2-1	CASSEVARDEQFF	TGTGCCAGCAGTGAGGTGGCACGGGATGAGCAGTTCTTC